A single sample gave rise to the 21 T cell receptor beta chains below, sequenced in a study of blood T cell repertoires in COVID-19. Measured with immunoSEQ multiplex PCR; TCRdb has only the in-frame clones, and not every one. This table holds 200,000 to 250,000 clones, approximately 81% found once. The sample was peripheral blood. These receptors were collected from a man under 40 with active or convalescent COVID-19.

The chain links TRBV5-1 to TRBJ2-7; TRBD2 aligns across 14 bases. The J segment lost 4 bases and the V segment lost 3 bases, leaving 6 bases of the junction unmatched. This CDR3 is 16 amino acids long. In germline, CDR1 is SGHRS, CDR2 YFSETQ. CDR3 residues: CASSSSGTSGRYEQYF. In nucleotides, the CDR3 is TGCGCCAGCAGCTCCTCCGGGACTAGCGGGAGATACGAGCAGTACTTC.

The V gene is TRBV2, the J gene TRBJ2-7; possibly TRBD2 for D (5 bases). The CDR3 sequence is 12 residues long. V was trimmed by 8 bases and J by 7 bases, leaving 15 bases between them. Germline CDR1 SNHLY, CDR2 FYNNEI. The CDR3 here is CASGGWAMEQYF. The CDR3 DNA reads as TGTGCCAGCGGAGGTTGGGCGATGGAGCAGTACTTC.

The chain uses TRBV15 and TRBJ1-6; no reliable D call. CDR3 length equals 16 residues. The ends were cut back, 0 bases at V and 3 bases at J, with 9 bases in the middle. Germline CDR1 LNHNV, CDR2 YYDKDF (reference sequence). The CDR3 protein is CATSREAAVYNSPLHF. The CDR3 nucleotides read TGTGCCACCAGCAGAGAGGCGGCGGTCTATAATTCACCCCTCCACTTT.

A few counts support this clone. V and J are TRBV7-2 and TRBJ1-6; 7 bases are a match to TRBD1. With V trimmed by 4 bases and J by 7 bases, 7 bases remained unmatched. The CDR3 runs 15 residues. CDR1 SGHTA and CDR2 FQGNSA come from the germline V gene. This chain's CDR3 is CASSSSRDRNSPLHF. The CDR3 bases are TGTGCCAGCAGCTCAAGCCGGGACAGAAATTCACCCCTCCACTTT.

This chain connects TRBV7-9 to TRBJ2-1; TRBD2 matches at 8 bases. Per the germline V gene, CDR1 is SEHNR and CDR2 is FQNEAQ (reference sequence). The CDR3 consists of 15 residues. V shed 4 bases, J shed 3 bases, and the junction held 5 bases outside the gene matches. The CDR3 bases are TGTGCCAGCAGCTCCCCGGGGGGGCTCTACAATGAGCAGTTCTTC. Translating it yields CASSSPGGLYNEQFF.

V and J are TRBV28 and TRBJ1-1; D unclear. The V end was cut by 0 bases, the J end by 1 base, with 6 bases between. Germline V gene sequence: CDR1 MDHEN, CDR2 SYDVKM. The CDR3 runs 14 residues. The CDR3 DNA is TGTGCCAGCAGTTTATGGACACCGAACACTGAAGCTTTCTTT. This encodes CASSLWTPNTEAFF.

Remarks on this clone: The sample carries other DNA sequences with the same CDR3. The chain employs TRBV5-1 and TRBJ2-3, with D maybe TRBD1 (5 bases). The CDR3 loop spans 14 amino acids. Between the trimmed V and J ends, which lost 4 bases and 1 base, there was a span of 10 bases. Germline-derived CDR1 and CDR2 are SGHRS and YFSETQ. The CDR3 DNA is TGCGCCAGCAGCCTGGACAAAGGCACAGATACGCAGTATTTT. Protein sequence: CASSLDKGTDTQYF.

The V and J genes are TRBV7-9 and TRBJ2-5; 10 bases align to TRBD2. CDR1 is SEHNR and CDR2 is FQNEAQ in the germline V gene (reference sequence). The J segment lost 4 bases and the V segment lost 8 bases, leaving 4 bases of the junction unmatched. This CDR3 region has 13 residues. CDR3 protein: CASFPSGRETQYF. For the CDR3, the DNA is TGTGCCAGCTTCCCTAGCGGGAGAGAGACCCAGTACTTC.

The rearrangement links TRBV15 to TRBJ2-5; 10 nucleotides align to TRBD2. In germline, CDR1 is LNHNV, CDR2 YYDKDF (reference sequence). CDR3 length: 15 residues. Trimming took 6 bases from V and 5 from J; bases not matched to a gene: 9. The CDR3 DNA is TGTGCCACCAGTGAGCGGGGGGGCCTCGCCGAGACCCAGTACTTC. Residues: CATSERGGLAETQYF.

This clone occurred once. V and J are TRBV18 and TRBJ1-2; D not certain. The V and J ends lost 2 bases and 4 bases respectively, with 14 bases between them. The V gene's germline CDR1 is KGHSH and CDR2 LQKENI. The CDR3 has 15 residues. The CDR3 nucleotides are TGTGCCAGCTCACCAGTCGTACCAGATCCCTATGGCTACACCTTC. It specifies CASSPVVPDPYGYTF.

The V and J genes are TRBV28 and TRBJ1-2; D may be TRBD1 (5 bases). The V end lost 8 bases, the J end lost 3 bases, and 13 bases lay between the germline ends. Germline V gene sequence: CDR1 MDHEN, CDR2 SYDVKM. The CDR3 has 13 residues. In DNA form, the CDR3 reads TGTGCCAGCGGTCCAGGGTCCTACTATGGCTACACCTTC. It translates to CASGPGSYYGYTF.

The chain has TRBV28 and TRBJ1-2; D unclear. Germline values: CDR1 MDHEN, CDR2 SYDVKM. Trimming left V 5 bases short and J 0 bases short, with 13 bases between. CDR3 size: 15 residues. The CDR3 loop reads CASSKIDNTNYGYTF. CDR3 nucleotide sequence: TGTGCCAGCAGTAAAATAGACAACACTAACTATGGCTACACCTTC.

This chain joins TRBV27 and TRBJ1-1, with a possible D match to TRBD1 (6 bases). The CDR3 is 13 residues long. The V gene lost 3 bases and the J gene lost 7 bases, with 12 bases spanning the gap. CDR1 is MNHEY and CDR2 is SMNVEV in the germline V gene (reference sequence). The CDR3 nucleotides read TGTGCCAGCAGTTTCTCCGGACAGAATGAAGCTTTCTTT. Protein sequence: CASSFSGQNEAFF.

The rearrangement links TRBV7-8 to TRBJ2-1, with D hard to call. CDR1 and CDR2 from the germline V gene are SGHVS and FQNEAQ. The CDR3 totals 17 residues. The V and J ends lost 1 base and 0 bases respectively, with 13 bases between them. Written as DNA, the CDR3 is TGTGCCAGCAGCTTAGTTCCCCGCGCCAACTCCTACAATGAGCAGTTCTTC. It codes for CASSLVPRANSYNEQFF.

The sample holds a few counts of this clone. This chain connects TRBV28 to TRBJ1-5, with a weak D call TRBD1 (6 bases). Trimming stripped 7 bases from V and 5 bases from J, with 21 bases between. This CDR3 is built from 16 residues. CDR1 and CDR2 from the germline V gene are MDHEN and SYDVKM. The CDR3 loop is CASTPRGRGGDQPQHF. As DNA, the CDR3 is TGTGCCAGCACCCCTAGGGGCAGGGGTGGGGATCAGCCCCAGCATTTT.

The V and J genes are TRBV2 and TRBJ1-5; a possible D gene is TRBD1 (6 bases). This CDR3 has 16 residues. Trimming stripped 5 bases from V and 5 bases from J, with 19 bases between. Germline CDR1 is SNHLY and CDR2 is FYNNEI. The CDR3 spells CASSRYREKVYQPQHF. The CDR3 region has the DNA TGTGCCAGCAGTAGGTACAGGGAGAAGGTATATCAGCCCCAGCATTTT.

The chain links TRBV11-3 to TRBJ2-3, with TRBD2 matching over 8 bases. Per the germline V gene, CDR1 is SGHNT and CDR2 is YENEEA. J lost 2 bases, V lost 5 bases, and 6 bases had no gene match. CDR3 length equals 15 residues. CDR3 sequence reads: CASSIRGGSTDTQYF. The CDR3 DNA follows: TGTGCCAGCAGCATCCGCGGGGGGTCCACAGATACGCAGTATTTT. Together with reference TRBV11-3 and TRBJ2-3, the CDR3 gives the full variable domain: EAGVVQSPRYKIIEKKQPVAFWCNPISGHNTLYWYLQNLGQGPELLIRYENEEAVDDSQLPKDRFSAERLKGVDSTLKIQPAELGDSAVYLCASSIRGGSTDTQYFGPGTRLTVL.

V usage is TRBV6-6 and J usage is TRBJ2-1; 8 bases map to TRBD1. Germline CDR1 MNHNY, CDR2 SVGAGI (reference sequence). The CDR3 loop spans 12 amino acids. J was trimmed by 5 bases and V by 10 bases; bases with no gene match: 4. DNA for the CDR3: TGTGCCACGGGACAGGTCAACAATGAGCAGTTCTTC. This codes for CATGQVNNEQFF.

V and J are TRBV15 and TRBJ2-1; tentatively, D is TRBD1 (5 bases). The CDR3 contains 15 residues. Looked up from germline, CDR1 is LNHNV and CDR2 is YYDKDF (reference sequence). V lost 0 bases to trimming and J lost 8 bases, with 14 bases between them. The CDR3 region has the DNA TGTGCCACCAGCAGAGATTTGGCAGGGATGGATGAGCAGTTCTTC. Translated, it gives CATSRDLAGMDEQFF.

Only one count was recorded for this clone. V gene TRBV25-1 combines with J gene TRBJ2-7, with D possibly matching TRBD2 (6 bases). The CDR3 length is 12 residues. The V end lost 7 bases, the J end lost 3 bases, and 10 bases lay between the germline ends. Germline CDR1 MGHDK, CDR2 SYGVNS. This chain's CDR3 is CASMDYLYEQYF. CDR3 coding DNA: TGTGCCAGCATGGACTACCTCTACGAGCAGTACTTC.

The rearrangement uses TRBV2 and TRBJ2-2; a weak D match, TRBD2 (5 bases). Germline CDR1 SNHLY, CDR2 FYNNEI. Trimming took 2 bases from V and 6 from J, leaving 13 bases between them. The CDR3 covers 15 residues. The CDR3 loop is CASSERSGSPGELFF. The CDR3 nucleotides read TGTGCCAGCAGTGAAAGGAGTGGGAGCCCCGGGGAGCTGTTTTTT.